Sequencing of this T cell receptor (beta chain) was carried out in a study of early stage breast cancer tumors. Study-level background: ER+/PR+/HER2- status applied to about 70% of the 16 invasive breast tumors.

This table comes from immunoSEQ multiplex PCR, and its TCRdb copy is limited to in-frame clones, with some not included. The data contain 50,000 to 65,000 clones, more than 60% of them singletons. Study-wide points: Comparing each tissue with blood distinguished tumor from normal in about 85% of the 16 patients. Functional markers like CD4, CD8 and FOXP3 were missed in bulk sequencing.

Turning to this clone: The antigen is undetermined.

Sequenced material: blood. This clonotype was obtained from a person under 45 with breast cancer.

The CDR3 reads CASSRDYTYEQYF. The CDR3 coding sequence is TGTGCCAGCAGCCGGGACTACACCTACGAGCAGTACTTC. This chain links TRBV11-1 with TRBJ2-7; TRBD2 aligns across 7 bases. The length of the CDR3 is 13 residues. CDR1 and CDR2 from the germline V gene are SGHAT and FQDESV (reference sequence). The J segment lost 2 bases and the V segment lost 5 bases, leaving 3 bases of the junction unmatched.